This is a list of T cell receptor beta chains from one sample in a study of T-cell memory formation after mild COVID-19. MiXCR, applied by TCRdb to the 5' RACE reads, yields one record per CDR3 protein. The table shows around 180,000 distinct CDR3 sequences, with about a sixth occurring only once. The source material was PBMCs or a T cell subset sorted from them (not recorded which). Every receptor here comes from an adult woman who had mild COVID-19 (a few samples of this study predate the infection). Cell type and time point are not known. The CDR3 runs from the conserved cysteine through the conserved F or W. A D gene is named only where the DNA matches it firmly. The size field is filled for only some rows; it gives once, few, many or a size class.

v_call	j_call	clone_size	d_call	cdr3_length	cdr3_nt	cdr3_aa
TRBV7-2	TRBJ2-1	NA	NA	16	TGTGCCAGCAGCTTCCTGATTCTAGTAGGGCCCGGTGAGCAGTTCTTC	CASSFLILVGPGEQFF
TRBV14	TRBJ2-1	NA	NA	15	TGTGCCAGCAGCAAAGGGGGGGTTTGGGGCGATGAGCAGTTCTTC	CASSKGGVWGDEQFF
TRBV20-1	TRBJ2-3	NA	TRBD2	16	TGCAGTGCTAGAGATCCCGGGCGGGGGACTACAGATACGCAGTATTTT	CSARDPGRGTTDTQYF
TRBV7-2	TRBJ2-1	NA	NA	13	TGTGCCAGCAGCTTAGCCCATGTCAATGAGCAGTTCTTC	CASSLAHVNEQFF
TRBV12-3/TRBV12-4	TRBJ1-2	few	NA	12	TGTGCCAGCACCTCGGGGGGCGCGGGTTACACCTTC	CASTSGGAGYTF
TRBV29-1	TRBJ1-2	NA	NA	15	TGCAGCGTTGATCATACTGGGCCAGACGGGTATGGCTACACCTTC	CSVDHTGPDGYGYTF
TRBV20-1	TRBJ1-5	NA	NA	17	TGCAGTGCTACTTACCCCCAACGGGGTTATAGCAATCAGCCCCAGCATTTT	CSATYPQRGYSNQPQHF
TRBV6-2/TRBV6-3	TRBJ2-5	NA	TRBD1	15	TGTGCCAGCAGTTACGGTATAGGACAGGGAGTGACCCAGTACTTC	CASSYGIGQGVTQYF
TRBV7-8	TRBJ2-3	few	NA	14	TGTGCCAGCAGCGTTGGACAGCTCACAGATACGCAGTATTTT	CASSVGQLTDTQYF
TRBV2	TRBJ2-1	NA	TRBD2	11	TGTGCCAGCAGTGTTAGCGGGCCCCACGTCTTC	CASSVSGPHVF
TRBV6-5	TRBJ2-7	NA	NA	13	TGTGCCAGCAGTTACTCGGCCAGGGGTGAGCAGTACTTC	CASSYSARGEQYF
TRBV7-7	TRBJ2-1	NA	NA	14	TGTGCTAGCAGCTGGCGATCAGGGTCTGGTGAGCAGTTCTTC	CASSWRSGSGEQFF
TRBV7-3	TRBJ2-5	NA	NA	16	TGTGCCAGCAGCTTCCCCCAAACGCTCCCTCAAGAGACCCAGTACTTC	CASSFPQTLPQETQYF
TRBV4-1	TRBJ2-7	few	NA	14	TGCGCCAGCAAAAGGATTGGGGATTCCTACGAGCAGTACTTC	CASKRIGDSYEQYF
TRBV25-1	TRBJ2-3	few	NA	13	TGTGCCAGCACCCGGGACGGCACAGATACGCAGTATTTT	CASTRDGTDTQYF
TRBV2	TRBJ2-3	NA	TRBD2	17	TGTGCCAGCCGTCGAGGGTTAGCGGGAGGCTTCACAGATACGCAGTATTTT	CASRRGLAGGFTDTQYF
TRBV12-3/TRBV12-4	TRBJ2-1	few	NA	14	TGTGCCAGCAGTTTGTCTGATAGCAGCCATGAGCAGTTCTTC	CASSLSDSSHEQFF
TRBV7-9	TRBJ2-1	NA	TRBD2	14	TGTGCCAGCGAACCCCTAGCGGTGGGGAATGAGCAGTTCTTC	CASEPLAVGNEQFF
TRBV20-1	TRBJ2-1	few	NA	18	TGCAGTGCTCGAGCGGGCGGAGCCGTGTTTTCTTCCTACAATGAGCAGTTCTTC	CSARAGGAVFSSYNEQFF
TRBV7-2	TRBJ2-2	few	NA	15	TGTGCCAGCAGCCTACTGAATCTCAACACCGGGGAGCTGTTTTTT	CASSLLNLNTGELFF
TRBV24-1	TRBJ2-2	few	NA	16	TGTGCCACCAGTGACCCGGGACGGACGAACACCGGGGAGCTGTTTTTT	CATSDPGRTNTGELFF
TRBV6-2/TRBV6-3	TRBJ2-4	few	TRBD1	14	TGTGCCAGCAGTGCACAGGGGTCCGAAAACATTCAGTACTTC	CASSAQGSENIQYF
TRBV24-1	TRBJ2-3	NA	NA	14	TGTGCCACCGAACACCAGGGGAGCACAGATACGCAGTATTTT	CATEHQGSTDTQYF
TRBV12-3/TRBV12-4	TRBJ2-3	NA	NA	17	TGTGCCAGCAGGAGCCACCGGGACGGACGGGGCACAGATACGCAGTATTTT	CASRSHRDGRGTDTQYF
TRBV3-1	TRBJ2-7	NA	TRBD2	15	TGTGCCAGCAGCCAAGCCGGGGGGGTGACCTACGAGCAGTACTTC	CASSQAGGVTYEQYF
TRBV24-1	TRBJ2-3	few	TRBD2	13	TGTGCCACCAGGGGAGGGAACGGCCCAGGGCAGTATTTT	CATRGGNGPGQYF
TRBV10-3	TRBJ2-7	NA	TRBD2	17	TGTGCCACCTCGGCCCCTCGAGCGGGGGTACTCTCCTACGAGCAGTACTTC	CATSAPRAGVLSYEQYF
TRBV2	TRBJ2-1	many	NA	14	TGTGCCAGCAGTGATCGGACCGGGTACAATGAGCAGTTCTTC	CASSDRTGYNEQFF
TRBV29-1	TRBJ2-1	NA	NA	16	TGCAGCGTTGAAGATCTGCGGGTGGGAGCCTACAATGAGCAGTTCTTC	CSVEDLRVGAYNEQFF
TRBV12-3/TRBV12-4	TRBJ1-1	few	TRBD1	14	TGTGCCAGCAGTACCTCAGGGGGCGCTTCGGGAGCTTTCTTT	CASSTSGGASGAFF
TRBV2	TRBJ2-7	NA	NA	13	TGTGCCAGCAGGAGACTAGTTTCTTACGAGCAGTACTTC	CASRRLVSYEQYF
TRBV5-8	TRBJ2-3	NA	NA	14	TGTGCCAGCAGCCCTGACAGCCCCTCTGATACGCAGTATTTT	CASSPDSPSDTQYF
TRBV7-2	TRBJ2-1	NA	TRBD2	14	TGTGCCAGCAGCCGACTAGCTCTTCGGAATGAGCAGTTCTTC	CASSRLALRNEQFF
TRBV5-1	TRBJ2-1	few	NA	17	TGCGCCAGCAGCTTGGACGCACAGATAAGCTTCTACAATGAGCAGTTCTTC	CASSLDAQISFYNEQFF
TRBV3-1	TRBJ1-1	NA	NA	15	TGTGCCAGCAGCCTGTTCGGGGCGCGGGACACTGAAGCTTTCTTT	CASSLFGARDTEAFF
TRBV6-1	TRBJ2-1	NA	TRBD1	15	TGTGCCAGCAGCCCCGGGACAGGTACCTACAATGAGCAGTTCTTC	CASSPGTGTYNEQFF
TRBV29-1	TRBJ1-2	once	NA	13	TGCAGCGTTGATGTCACAGGCCCCTATGGCTACACCTTC	CSVDVTGPYGYTF
TRBV5-1	TRBJ2-7	NA	TRBD1	14	TGCGCCAGCCGGGGACAGGGTCTAGGCTACGAGCAGTACTTC	CASRGQGLGYEQYF
TRBV28	TRBJ2-1	NA	TRBD2	17	TGTGCCAGCAGTTATATTTTAGCGGGGATCGCCTACAATGAGCAGTTCTTC	CASSYILAGIAYNEQFF
TRBV5-1	TRBJ2-1	NA	NA	13	TGCGCCAGCAGCTCCCTCGGGTACAATGAGCAGTTCTTC	CASSSLGYNEQFF